The sequence of this T cell receptor (beta chain) was determined in a study of T cell repertoires in cytomegalovirus infection. Whole-study context: Both CMV infection and a matching HLA type were indicated by public TCR beta signatures.

Study results and caveats: Dominating the ex vivo response were HLA-C-restricted CMV-specific TCR beta clonotypes. The cumulative frequency of public TCR beta families identified carriers of CMV plus the relevant HLA.

Each CDR3 protein is one row after TCRdb ran MiXCR on the reads. The profile shows a few hundred thousand distinct CDR3 sequences, roughly 15% of them singletons. Trimming cost V 3 bases and J 7 bases; bases outside gene matches: 13. This CDR3 has 16 amino acids. Germline CDR1 DFQATT, CDR2 SNEGSKA (reference sequence). Ten or more counts support this clonotype. Its target is not known. The chain is built from TRBV20-1 and TRBJ2-5; 11 nucleotides line up with TRBD1. This sequence originates from a human donor in good health (CMV status not recorded). Some clones in this sample may be carry-over from other donors' samples. The sequenced sample was PBMCs. CDR3 DNA: TGCAGTGCTAGCGTTGGACAGGGGGCACGGTACGGGACCCAGTACTTC. Translating it yields CSASVGQGARYGTQYF.